Presented here are 29 T cell receptor beta chains from one specimen sequenced in a study of blood T cells in healthy people across ages. A sample-barcoded 5' primer and a J-beta primer mix were used in a second PCR of about 6 to 12 cycles. TCRdb used MiXCR to reprocess the 5' RACE reads, holding one entry per CDR3 protein. Of 1,800,000 or so distinct CDR3 sequences listed, more than 35% are singletons. The sequencing input was blood. The receptors were sampled from a human donor in good health.

The sample holds many counts of this clonotype. The CDR3 reads CSALTTPTDIQYF. CDR3 DNA sequence: TGCAGTGCTCTCACGACCCCCACGGATATTCAGTACTTC. The chain employs TRBV20-1 and TRBJ2-4; D remains ambiguous. V was cut by 5 bases and J by 10 bases, with 18 bases left in between. The CDR3 runs to 13 residues. The germline V gene encodes CDR1 DFQATT and CDR2 SNEGSKA (reference sequence).

This clonotype showed up just a few times. The chain carries TRBV4-2 and TRBJ2-5; the match to TRBD2 covers 10 bases. CDR1 LGHNA and CDR2 YNFKEQ come from the germline V gene. This CDR3 region has 17 residues. The junction had 7 bases not matched to a gene; V was cut back by 1 base and J by 2 bases. The CDR3 bases are TGTGCCAGCAGCCAAGGTCAAAGCGGGGGGGCTCAAGAGACCCAGTACTTC. As protein: CASSQGQSGGAQETQYF.

There are a few counts of this clonotype. The rearrangement joins TRBV5-1 to TRBJ1-6, with 7 bases identical to TRBD1. The CDR3 length is 15 residues. V trimming: 3 bases; J trimming: 13 bases; junction bases outside the gene matches: 13. CDR1 and CDR2 (germline): SGHRS, YFSETQ. CDR3 residues: CASSSRSGTAQPLHF. CDR3 in DNA: TGCGCCAGCAGCTCACGCTCCGGGACAGCTCAGCCCCTCCACTTT.

The sample holds many counts of this clonotype. The chain joins TRBV6-5 to TRBJ2-7; 11 nucleotides line up with TRBD2. This CDR3 comprises 14 residues. Germline CDR1 reads MNHEY; CDR2 reads SVGAGI. V was clipped by 5 bases and J by 4 bases; unmatched bases: 4. This CDR3 is CASSASGGSYEQYF. Here the CDR3 DNA reads TGTGCCAGCAGTGCTAGCGGGGGGAGTTACGAGCAGTACTTC.

The chain uses TRBV2 and TRBJ1-5; D gene uncertain. The CDR3 consists of 13 residues. Germline loops: CDR1 SNHLY, CDR2 FYNNEI. Trimming took 4 bases from V and 7 from J, leaving 11 bases between them. CDR3: CASSGFPGQPQHF. DNA for the CDR3: TGTGCCAGCAGTGGTTTCCCCGGGCAGCCCCAGCATTTT.

The chain couples TRBV27 to TRBJ2-7; D gene unclear. CDR1 and CDR2 from the germline V gene are MNHEY and SMNVEV (reference sequence). The CDR3 contains 15 residues. V lost 3 bases and J 2 bases, leaving 14 bases between the germline ends. The CDR3 here is CASSFVFRSPYEQYF. CDR3 coding DNA: TGTGCCAGCAGTTTTGTGTTTAGGAGCCCCTACGAGCAGTACTTC.

In this sample, this clonotype turned up once. It may be a read error: a sequence one base away is much more abundant. V gene TRBV29-1 combines with J gene TRBJ2-3; TRBD1 aligns across 7 bases. V was clipped by 5 bases and J by 4 bases; unmatched bases: 12. CDR3 length: 15 amino acids. Germline V gene data show CDR1 as SQVTM and CDR2 as ANQGSEA. CDR3 sequence (DNA): TGCAGCGTTAATGGTTATAGGGGGCGGTCAGATACGCAGTATTTT. Residues: CSVNGYRGRSDTQYF.

This clonotype appeared a few times. CDR3 region: CAISEWHRGGYEQYF. Written as DNA, the CDR3 is TGTGCCATCAGTGAGTGGCACAGGGGCGGCTACGAGCAGTACTTC. The chain uses TRBV10-3 and TRBJ2-7, with 7 bases fitting TRBD1. CDR3 length equals 15 residues. Germline CDR1 and CDR2: ENHRY and SYGVKD. Germline trimming cut 1 base from V and 3 bases from J; bases unmatched to any gene: 6.

V is TRBV12-3 or TRBV12-4 and J is TRBJ1-1; D is possibly TRBD1 (6 bases). Trimming took 3 bases from V and 8 from J, leaving 7 bases between them. The CDR3 totals 11 residues. CDR3 sequence: CASSFTGEAFF. The CDR3 DNA follows: TGTGCCAGCAGTTTCACAGGGGAAGCTTTCTTT.

This clonotype was detected a few times. The rearrangement joins TRBV10-3 to TRBJ1-2, with D uncertain. V was pared by 0 bases and J by 8 bases, with 10 bases between. The CDR3 is 13 amino acids. Germline loops: CDR1 ENHRY, CDR2 SYGVKD. CDR3 sequence: CAISESWALGYTF. The DNA for the CDR3 is TGTGCCATCAGTGAGTCATGGGCTTTGGGCTACACCTTC.

This clonotype has just a few counts. V gene TRBV4-1 combines with J gene TRBJ2-7; no clear D. Germline V gene data show CDR1 as MGHRA and CDR2 as YSYEKL. This CDR3 has 15 residues. V lost 4 bases, J lost 2 bases, and 15 bases lay in between. The CDR3 DNA reads TGCGCCAGCAGCCTAAGCCAGGAATCGACCTACGAGCAGTACTTC. It codes for CASSLSQESTYEQYF.

The table lists this clonotype with many counts. The CDR3: CASSLLGGDEQYF. Here the CDR3 DNA reads TGTGCCAGCAGTTTATTAGGTGGGGACGAGCAGTACTTC. The gene calls are TRBV27 and TRBJ2-7; D remains unclear. The CDR3 has 13 residues. V was clipped by 1 base and J by 5 bases, with 9 bases between them. The germline V gene has CDR1 MNHEY and CDR2 SMNVEV (reference sequence).

The chain carries TRBV9 and TRBJ1-2; D is ambiguous. Germline loops: CDR1 SGDLS, CDR2 YYNGEE. The ends were cut back, 3 bases at V and 3 bases at J, with 15 bases in the middle. The CDR3 runs 15 residues. As DNA, the CDR3 is TGTGCCAGCAGCGCCTCTATCGGACCGCACTATGGCTACACCTTC. It specifies CASSASIGPHYGYTF.

The table lists this clonotype with a count of one. The rearrangement uses TRBV10-3 and TRBJ1-1; D is ambiguous. CDR3 length: 13 residues. V lost 4 bases and J 2 bases, leaving 8 bases between the germline ends. Germline loops: CDR1 ENHRY, CDR2 SYGVKD. Written as DNA, the CDR3 is TGTGCCATCAGTGTGAAGCCCAACACTGAAGCTTTCTTT. It is translated as CAISVKPNTEAFF.

The chain combines TRBV10-3 with TRBJ2-1; no clear D gene. This CDR3 has 12 residues. Germline CDR1 is ENHRY and CDR2 is SYGVKD. The V and J ends lost 0 bases and 12 bases respectively, with 9 bases between them. CDR3 bases: TGTGCCATCAGTGAGTCGCTGTCGGGGCAGTTCTTC. The encoded protein is CAISESLSGQFF.

This clonotype was observed a few times. V gene TRBV11-2 combines with J gene TRBJ1-1, with D perhaps TRBD1 (5 bases). V was cut by 1 base and J by 1 base, with 13 bases left in between. From germline, CDR1 is SGHAT and CDR2 FQNNGV. The CDR3 is made up of 16 amino acids. The CDR3 sequence is CASSLGWGDPNTEAFF. The DNA for the CDR3 is TGTGCCAGCAGCTTAGGTTGGGGGGACCCGAACACTGAAGCTTTCTTT.

This clonotype was detected a few times. The rearrangement joins TRBV29-1 to TRBJ2-3; no clear D gene. This CDR3 is 11 amino acids long. The germline V and J ends were trimmed by 5 bases and 6 bases, with 9 bases remaining between them. The V gene's germline CDR1 is SQVTM and CDR2 ANQGSEA. The CDR3 protein is CSVYDPDTQYF. CDR3 in DNA: TGCAGCGTTTACGACCCTGATACGCAGTATTTT.

This clonotype has only a few counts. This chain links TRBV6-1 with TRBJ2-7; D is unclear. The germline V gene has CDR1 MNHNS and CDR2 SASEGT. Trimming removed 4 bases from V and 0 bases from J, with 13 bases in between. The CDR3 is 15 amino acids. The CDR3: CASSGSQDSSYEQYF. The CDR3 coding sequence is TGTGCCAGCAGTGGCTCCCAGGATAGCTCCTACGAGCAGTACTTC.

In this sample, this clonotype turned up a few times. The rearrangement joins TRBV7-9 to TRBJ1-5; D perhaps matches TRBD1 (5 bases). The V end lost 5 bases, the J end lost 5 bases, and 22 bases lay between the germline ends. This CDR3 spans 17 amino acids. The germline CDR1 and CDR2 sequences are SEHNR and FQNEAQ (reference sequence). CDR3 DNA sequence: TGTGCCAGCAGCCGGTTCCTAAGGGGAGGTGAGGATCAGCCCCAGCATTTT. Translating gives CASSRFLRGGEDQPQHF.

The V and J genes are TRBV30 and TRBJ1-1, with D hard to call. Trimming took 3 bases from V and 1 from J, leaving 9 bases between them. The CDR3 spans 13 residues. Germline-derived CDR1 and CDR2 are GTSNPN and SVGIG (reference sequence). This chain's CDR3 is CAWSRAGNTEAFF. The DNA of the CDR3 is TGTGCCTGGAGCCGGGCGGGGAACACTGAAGCTTTCTTT.

This clonotype turned up a few times. The chain carries TRBV15 and TRBJ2-7, with a tentative D call TRBD2 (5 bases). The germline CDR1 and CDR2 sequences are LNHNV and YYDKDF (reference sequence). With 1 base removed from V and 1 base from J, the gap between germline ends came to 14 bases. The length of the CDR3 is 16 residues. Here the CDR3 reads CATSRGGKDGSYEQYF. The DNA of the CDR3 is TGTGCCACCAGCAGAGGAGGGAAGGACGGATCCTACGAGCAGTACTTC.

Comments on this clonotype: One end of the junction does not line up with germline, which may come from a read error. This chain joins TRBV7-9 and TRBJ1-4; D is perhaps TRBD1 (6 bases). This CDR3 has 13 residues. Germline-derived CDR1 and CDR2 are SEHNR and FQNEAQ (reference sequence). DNA for the CDR3: TGTGCCAGCAGCTGGGGGGCGAATGAAAAACGGTTTTTT. Translating gives CASSWGANEKRFF.

In this sample, this clonotype turned up many times. The gene calls are TRBV5-1 and TRBJ2-1; 8 bases are a match to TRBD1. With 0 bases clipped from V and 9 bases from J, the junction kept 5 bases outside the gene matches. This CDR3 is built from 14 residues. The germline gives CDR1 SGHRS, CDR2 YFSETQ. This CDR3 is CASSLGGTGIEQFF. The CDR3 DNA is TGCGCCAGCAGCTTGGGGGGGACAGGCATTGAGCAGTTCTTC.

There are many counts of this clonotype. This chain uses TRBV7-2 with TRBJ1-5; TRBD1 agrees at 7 bases. This CDR3 is built from 13 residues. Germline V CDR1 and CDR2: SGHTA, FQGNSA. After removal of 5 bases from V and 2 bases from J, the junction contained 0 bases not matched to a gene. CDR3 DNA: TGTGCCAGCAGCGGACAGGGCAATCAGCCCCAGCATTTT. Translated: CASSGQGNQPQHF. The full variable domain, its missing parts supplied by reference TRBV7-2 and TRBJ1-5, is GAGVSQSPSNKVTEKGKDVELRCDPISGHTALYWYRQSLGQGLEFLIYFQGNSAPDKSGLPSDRFSAERTGGSVSTLTIQRTQQEDSAVYLCASSGQGNQPQHFGDGTRLSIL.

This clonotype was counted ten times or more. The genes are TRBV6-5 and TRBJ1-2; the D is unclear. V was pared by 6 bases and J by 2 bases, with 10 bases between. The CDR3 has 13 amino acids. Germline CDR1 is MNHEY and CDR2 is SVGAGI. CDR3 residues: CASRSDVNYGYTF. The DNA of the CDR3 is TGTGCCAGCAGGTCGGATGTAAACTATGGCTACACCTTC.

The chain is built from TRBV7-2 and TRBJ2-3, with 7 bases that match TRBD1. J lost 6 bases, V lost 2 bases, and 8 bases had no gene match. Per the germline V gene, CDR1 is SGHTA and CDR2 is FQGNSA. The CDR3 runs 15 residues. The CDR3: CASSLWLGGSDTQYF. The CDR3 coding sequence is TGTGCCAGCAGCTTATGGTTAGGGGGCTCCGATACGCAGTATTTT.

The rearrangement uses TRBV5-1 and TRBJ2-3, with D perhaps TRBD1 or TRBD2 (6 bases each). Trimming removed 3 bases at V and 2 bases at J, with 10 bases between. CDR3 size: 14 residues. CDR1 is SGHRS and CDR2 is YFSETQ in the germline V gene. CDR3 in DNA: TGCGCCAGCAGCTGGGGGGCTGTCACAGATACGCAGTATTTT. Its translation: CASSWGAVTDTQYF.

The chain links TRBV5-1 to TRBJ2-7, with D tentatively TRBD1 (5 bases). The CDR3 runs to 15 residues. V dropped 0 bases and J dropped 0 bases, with 10 bases sitting between them. Germline CDR1 SGHRS, CDR2 YFSETQ. The CDR3 sequence: CASSLVVRASYEQYF. The CDR3 DNA is TGCGCCAGCAGCTTGGTTGTCAGGGCCTCCTACGAGCAGTACTTC.

This clonotype was seen only a few times. The chain links TRBV19 to TRBJ1-4, with D tentatively TRBD1 (5 bases). The CDR3 length is 11 residues. Trimming took off 5 bases at V and 8 bases at J, with 6 bases between the two ends. Germline-derived CDR1 and CDR2 are LNHDA and SQIVND (reference sequence). The CDR3 reads CASSHREKLFF. In DNA, the CDR3 is TGTGCCAGTAGTCACAGGGAAAAACTGTTTTTT. Looking up the rest from reference TRBV19 and TRBJ1-4 gives the full variable domain: DGGITQSPKYLFRKEGQNVTLSCEQNLNHDAMYWYRQDPGQGLRLIYYSQIVNDFQKGDIAEGYSVSREKKESFPLTVTSAQKNPTAFYLCASSHREKLFFGSGTQLSVL.